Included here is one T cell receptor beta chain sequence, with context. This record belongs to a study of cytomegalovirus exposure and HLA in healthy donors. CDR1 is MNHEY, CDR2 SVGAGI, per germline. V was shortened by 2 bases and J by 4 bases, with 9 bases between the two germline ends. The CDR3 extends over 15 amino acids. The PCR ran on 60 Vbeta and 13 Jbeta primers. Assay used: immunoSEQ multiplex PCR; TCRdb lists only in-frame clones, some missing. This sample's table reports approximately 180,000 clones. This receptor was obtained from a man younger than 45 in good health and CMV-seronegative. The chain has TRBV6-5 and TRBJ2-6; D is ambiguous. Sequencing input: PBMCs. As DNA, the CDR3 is TGTGCCAGCAGTTACCAAGCGTCAGGGGCCAACGTCCTGACTTTC. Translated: CASSYQASGANVLTF.